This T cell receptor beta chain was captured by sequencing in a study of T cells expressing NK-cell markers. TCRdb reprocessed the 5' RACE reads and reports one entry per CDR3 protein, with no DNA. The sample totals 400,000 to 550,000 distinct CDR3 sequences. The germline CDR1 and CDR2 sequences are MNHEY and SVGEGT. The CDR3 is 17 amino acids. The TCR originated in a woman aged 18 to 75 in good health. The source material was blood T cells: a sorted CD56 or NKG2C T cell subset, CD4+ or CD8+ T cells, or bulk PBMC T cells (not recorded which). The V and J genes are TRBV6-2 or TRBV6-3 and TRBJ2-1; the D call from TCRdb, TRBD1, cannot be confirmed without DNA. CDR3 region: CASSYSPRHGDRDEQFF.